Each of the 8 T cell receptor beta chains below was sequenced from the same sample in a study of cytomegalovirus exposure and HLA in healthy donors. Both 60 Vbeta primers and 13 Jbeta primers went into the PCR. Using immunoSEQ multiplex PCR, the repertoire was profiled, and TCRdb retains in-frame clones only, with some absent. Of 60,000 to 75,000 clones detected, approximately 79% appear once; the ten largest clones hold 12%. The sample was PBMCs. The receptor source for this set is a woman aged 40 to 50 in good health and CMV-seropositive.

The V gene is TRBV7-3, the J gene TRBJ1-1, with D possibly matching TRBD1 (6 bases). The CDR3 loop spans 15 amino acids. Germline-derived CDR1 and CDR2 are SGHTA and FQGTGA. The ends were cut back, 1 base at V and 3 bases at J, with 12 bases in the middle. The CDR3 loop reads CASSLRGQPHTEAFF. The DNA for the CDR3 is TGTGCCAGCAGCTTAAGAGGACAGCCACACACTGAAGCTTTCTTT.

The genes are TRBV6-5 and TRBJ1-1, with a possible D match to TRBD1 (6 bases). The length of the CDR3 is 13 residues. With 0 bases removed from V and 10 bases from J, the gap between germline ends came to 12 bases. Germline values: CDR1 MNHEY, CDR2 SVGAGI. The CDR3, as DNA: TGTGCCAGCAGTTACTCGCGGAAGGGGGTAGCTTTCTTT. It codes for CASSYSRKGVAFF.

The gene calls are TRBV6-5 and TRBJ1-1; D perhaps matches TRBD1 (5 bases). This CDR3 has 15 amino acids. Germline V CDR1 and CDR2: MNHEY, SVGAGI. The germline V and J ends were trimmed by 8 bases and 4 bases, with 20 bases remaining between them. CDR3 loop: CASYGGSLLGTEAFF. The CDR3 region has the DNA TGTGCCAGCTACGGGGGGTCTTTGTTGGGCACTGAAGCTTTCTTT.

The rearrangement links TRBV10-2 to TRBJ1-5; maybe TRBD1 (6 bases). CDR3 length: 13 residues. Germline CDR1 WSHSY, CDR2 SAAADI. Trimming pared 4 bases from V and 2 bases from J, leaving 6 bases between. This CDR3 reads CASSGQGNQPQHF. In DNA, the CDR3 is TGCGCCAGCAGTGGACAGGGCAATCAGCCCCAGCATTTT.

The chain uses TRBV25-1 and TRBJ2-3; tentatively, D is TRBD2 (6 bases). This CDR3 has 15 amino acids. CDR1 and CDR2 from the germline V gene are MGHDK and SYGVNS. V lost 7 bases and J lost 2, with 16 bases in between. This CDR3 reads CASTTKRVATDTQYF. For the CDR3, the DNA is TGTGCCAGCACGACGAAGCGGGTTGCCACAGATACGCAGTATTTT. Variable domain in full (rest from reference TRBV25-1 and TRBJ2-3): EADIYQTPRYLVIGTGKKITLECSQTMGHDKMYWYQQDPGMELHLIHYSYGVNSTEKGDLSSESTVSRIRTEHFPLTLESARPSHTSQYLCASTTKRVATDTQYFGPGTRLTVL.

The CDR3 protein is CASLRGLGGETQYF. For the CDR3, the DNA is TGTGCCAGCCTACGGGGTCTCGGGGGGGAGACCCAGTACTTC. The chain links TRBV2 to TRBJ2-5; 7 bases line up with TRBD2. The ends lost 8 bases at V and 5 bases at J; junction bases unmatched: 11. The CDR3 sequence is 14 residues long. Per the germline V gene, CDR1 is SNHLY and CDR2 is FYNNEI.

CDR3 coding DNA: TGTGCCAGCAGTGAAGATGACAGGGTCTCCTACGAGCAGTACTTC. Its translation: CASSEDDRVSYEQYF. The chain employs TRBV6-1 and TRBJ2-5, with 7 bases that match TRBD1. The DNA end is more similar to TRBJ2-7, so the J call may be wrong. CDR3 length: 15 amino acids. CDR1 is MNHNS and CDR2 is SASEGT in the germline V gene.

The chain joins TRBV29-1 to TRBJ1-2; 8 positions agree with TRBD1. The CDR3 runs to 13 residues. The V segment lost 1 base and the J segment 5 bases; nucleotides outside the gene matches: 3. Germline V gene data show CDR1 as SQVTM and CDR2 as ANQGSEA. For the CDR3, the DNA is TGCAGCGTTGAAGGGACAGGGCTTTATGGCTACACCTTC. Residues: CSVEGTGLYGYTF.